Reported below is one T cell receptor beta chain. The data stem from a study of control samples from healthy donors and cancer patients. Profiled with immunoSEQ multiplex PCR; TCRdb holds only in-frame clones, not every one. The table records 73,000 or so clones, roughly 87% of them present only once. CDR3 size: 15 residues. V was pared by 4 bases and J by 2 bases, with 6 bases of the junction left unmatched. Germline V gene sequence: CDR1 SGHNT, CDR2 YYREEE (reference sequence). The chain joins TRBV5-4 to TRBJ2-7; 10 nucleotides align to TRBD2. The clonotype originates from a woman aged 45-65 years in good health. Input material: blood. DNA of the CDR3: TGTGCCAGCAGCGAAACTAGCGGGAAAACCTACGAGCAGTACTTC. Translated, it gives CASSETSGKTYEQYF.